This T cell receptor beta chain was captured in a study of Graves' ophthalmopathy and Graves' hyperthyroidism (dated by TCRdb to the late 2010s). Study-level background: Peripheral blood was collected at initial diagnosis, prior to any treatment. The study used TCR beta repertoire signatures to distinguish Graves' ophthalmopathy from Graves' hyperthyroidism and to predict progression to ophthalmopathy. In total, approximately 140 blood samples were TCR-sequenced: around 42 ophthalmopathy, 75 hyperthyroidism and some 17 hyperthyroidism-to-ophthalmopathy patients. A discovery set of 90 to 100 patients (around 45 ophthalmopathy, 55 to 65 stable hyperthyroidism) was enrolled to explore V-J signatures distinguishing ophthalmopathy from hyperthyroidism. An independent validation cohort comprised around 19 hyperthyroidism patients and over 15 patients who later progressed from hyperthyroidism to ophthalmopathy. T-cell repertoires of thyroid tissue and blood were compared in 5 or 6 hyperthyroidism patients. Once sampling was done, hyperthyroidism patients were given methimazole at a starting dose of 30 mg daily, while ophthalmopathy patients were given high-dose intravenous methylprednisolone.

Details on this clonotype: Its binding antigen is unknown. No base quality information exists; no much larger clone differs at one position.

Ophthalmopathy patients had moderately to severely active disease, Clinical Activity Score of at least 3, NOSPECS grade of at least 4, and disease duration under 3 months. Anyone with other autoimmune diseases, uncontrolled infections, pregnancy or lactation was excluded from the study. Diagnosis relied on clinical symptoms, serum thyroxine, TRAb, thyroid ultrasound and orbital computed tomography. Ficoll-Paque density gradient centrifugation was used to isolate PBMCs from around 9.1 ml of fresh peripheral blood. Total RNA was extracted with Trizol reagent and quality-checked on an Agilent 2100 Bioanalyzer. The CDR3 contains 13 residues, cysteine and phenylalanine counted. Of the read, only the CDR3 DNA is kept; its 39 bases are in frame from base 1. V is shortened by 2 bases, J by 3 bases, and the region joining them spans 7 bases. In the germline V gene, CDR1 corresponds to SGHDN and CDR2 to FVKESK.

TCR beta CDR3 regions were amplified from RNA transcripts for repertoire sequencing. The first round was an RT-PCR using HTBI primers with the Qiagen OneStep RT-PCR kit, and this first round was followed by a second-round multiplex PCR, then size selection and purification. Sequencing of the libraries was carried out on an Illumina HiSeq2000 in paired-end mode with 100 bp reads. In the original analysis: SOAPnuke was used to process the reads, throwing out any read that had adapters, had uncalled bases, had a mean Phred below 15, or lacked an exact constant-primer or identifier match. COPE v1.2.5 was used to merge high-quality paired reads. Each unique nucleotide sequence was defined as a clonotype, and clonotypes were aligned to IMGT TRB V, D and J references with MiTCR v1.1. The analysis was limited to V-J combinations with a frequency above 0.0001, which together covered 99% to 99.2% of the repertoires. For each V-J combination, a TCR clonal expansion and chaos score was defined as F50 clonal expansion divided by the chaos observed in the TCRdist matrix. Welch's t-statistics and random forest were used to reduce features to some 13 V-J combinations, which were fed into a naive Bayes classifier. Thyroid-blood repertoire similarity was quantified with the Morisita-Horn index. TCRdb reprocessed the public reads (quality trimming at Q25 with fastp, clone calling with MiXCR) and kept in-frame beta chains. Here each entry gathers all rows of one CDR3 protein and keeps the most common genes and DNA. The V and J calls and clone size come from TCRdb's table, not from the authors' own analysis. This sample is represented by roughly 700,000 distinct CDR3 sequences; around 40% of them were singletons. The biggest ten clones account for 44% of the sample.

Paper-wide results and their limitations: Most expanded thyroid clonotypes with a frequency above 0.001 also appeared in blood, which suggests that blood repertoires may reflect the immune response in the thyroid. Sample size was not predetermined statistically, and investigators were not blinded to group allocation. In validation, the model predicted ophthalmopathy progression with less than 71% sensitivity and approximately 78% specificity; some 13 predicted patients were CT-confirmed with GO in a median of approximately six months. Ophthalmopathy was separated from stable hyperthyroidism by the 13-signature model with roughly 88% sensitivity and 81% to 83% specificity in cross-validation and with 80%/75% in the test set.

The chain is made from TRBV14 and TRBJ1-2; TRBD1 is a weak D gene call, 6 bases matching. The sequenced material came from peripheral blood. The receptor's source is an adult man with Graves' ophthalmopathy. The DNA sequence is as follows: TGTGCCAGCAGCCAACAGGGGTACTATGGCTACACCTTC. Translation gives CASSQQGYYGYTF.